The T cell receptor beta chain under discussion was sequenced for a study of cytomegalovirus exposure and HLA in healthy donors. With 1 base removed from V and 7 bases from J, the gap between germline ends came to 14 bases. Germline lookup yields CDR1 MGHRA and CDR2 YSYEKL. The CDR3 is 15 residues long. While unrecorded immune exposures were likely, the donors were nominally healthy when sampled. Primers included in the PCR were 60 Vbeta and 13 Jbeta primers. Assay used: immunoSEQ multiplex PCR; TCRdb lists only in-frame clones, some missing. The sample gives 60,000 to 90,000 clones, about two thirds of which show up once; 7.6% is in the top ten.

The sample was PBMCs. The chain employs TRBV4-1 and TRBJ1-5; a possible D gene is TRBD1 (5 bases). The TCR was taken from a man in his forties or fifties in good health and CMV-seropositive. The CDR3 sequence is CASSQVSREDQPQHF. CDR3 sequence (DNA): TGCGCCAGCAGCCAAGTGTCCAGGGAAGACCAGCCCCAGCATTTT.